The table lists the clone carrying this T cell receptor beta chain with many counts. The sample originates from a study of early T cells in non-severe SARS-CoV-2 infection. TCRdb called the 5' RACE reads again in MiXCR, with one record for every CDR3 protein. The table includes some 30,000 distinct CDR3 sequences, 9% detected once. Germline-derived CDR1 and CDR2 are SQVTM and ANQGSEA. V was trimmed by 0 bases and J by 1 base, leaving 3 bases between them. CDR3 length: 12 amino acids. Sequenced input: whole blood. This clonotype was obtained from an adult who was a healthcare worker with PCR-confirmed SARS-CoV-2 infection or an uninfected control (not recorded which). The V call is TRBV29-1, the J call TRBJ1-2; D is unclear. CDR3 nucleotides: TGCAGCGTTGAAGATCATAACTATGGCTACACCTTC. Residues: CSVEDHNYGYTF.